What follows is one T cell receptor beta chain and its context. Methods used by the authors: Nucleated cell counts were estimated from reference gene primer amplification. The data were produced by immunoSEQ multiplex PCR, yet TCRdb's version contains in-frame clones alone and is incomplete. V and J calls plus clone size are reproduced from that table; the DNA served to infer D and trimming. The repertoire holds about 110,000 clones, with approximately 88% as singletons. This record comes from a study of blood T cell repertoires in COVID-19. Overall study: Italy, Spain and the United States were the sources of the convalescent and acute COVID-19 samples. PBMCs, B-cell-depleted T cells, or T cells were the source of the cDNA or gDNA that made up the material.

The J segment lost 4 bases and the V segment lost 6 bases, leaving 3 bases of the junction unmatched. The CDR3 extends over 13 amino acids. The clonotype was recovered from a woman in her 70s with acute or convalescent COVID-19. Sequencing was done on a sample of peripheral blood. This rearrangement joins TRBV12-3 or TRBV12-4 to TRBJ2-3; 8 nucleotides align to TRBD2. The DNA of the CDR3 is TGTGCCAGCAGCAGCGGGAGCCCAGATACGCAGTATTTT. It yields the protein CASSSGSPDTQYF.